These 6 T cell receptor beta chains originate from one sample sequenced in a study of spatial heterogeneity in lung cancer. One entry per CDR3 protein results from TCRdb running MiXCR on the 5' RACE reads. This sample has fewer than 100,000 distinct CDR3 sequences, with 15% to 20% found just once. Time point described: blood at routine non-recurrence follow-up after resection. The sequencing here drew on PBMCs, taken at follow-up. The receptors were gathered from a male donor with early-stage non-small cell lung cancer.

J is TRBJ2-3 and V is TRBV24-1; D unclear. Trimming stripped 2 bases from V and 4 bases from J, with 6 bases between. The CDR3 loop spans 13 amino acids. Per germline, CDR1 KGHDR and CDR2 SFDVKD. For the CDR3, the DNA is TGTGCCACCAGTGATTACCCAGCAGATACGCAGTATTTT. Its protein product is CATSDYPADTQYF.

CDR3 region: CASSLAGNQPQHF. CDR3 coding DNA: TGCGCCAGCAGCTTGGCCGGAAATCAGCCCCAGCATTTT. The chain joins TRBV5-1 to TRBJ1-5; D unresolved. V was trimmed by 0 bases and J by 4 bases, leaving 5 bases between them. The CDR3 covers 13 residues. Germline assignment: CDR1 SGHRS and CDR2 YFSETQ.

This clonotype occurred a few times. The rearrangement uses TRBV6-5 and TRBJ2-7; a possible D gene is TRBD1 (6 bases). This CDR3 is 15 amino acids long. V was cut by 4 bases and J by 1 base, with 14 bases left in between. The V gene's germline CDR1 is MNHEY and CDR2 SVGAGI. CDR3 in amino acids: CASSSPIGQSYEQYF. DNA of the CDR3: TGTGCCAGCAGTTCCCCCATTGGACAGTCCTACGAGCAGTACTTC.

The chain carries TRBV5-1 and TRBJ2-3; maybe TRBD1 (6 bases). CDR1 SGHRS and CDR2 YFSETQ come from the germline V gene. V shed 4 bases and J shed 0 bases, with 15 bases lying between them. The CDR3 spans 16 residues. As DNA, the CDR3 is TGCGCCAGCAGCGCTTCCGGGACACCTAGCACAGATACGCAGTATTTT. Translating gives CASSASGTPSTDTQYF.

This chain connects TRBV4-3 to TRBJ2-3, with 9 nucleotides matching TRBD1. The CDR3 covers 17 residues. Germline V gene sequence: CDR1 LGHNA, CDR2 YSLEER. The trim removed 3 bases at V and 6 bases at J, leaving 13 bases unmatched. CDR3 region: CASSHLNPGQGVDTQYF. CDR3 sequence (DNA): TGCGCCAGCAGCCACCTTAATCCGGGACAGGGAGTGGATACGCAGTATTTT.

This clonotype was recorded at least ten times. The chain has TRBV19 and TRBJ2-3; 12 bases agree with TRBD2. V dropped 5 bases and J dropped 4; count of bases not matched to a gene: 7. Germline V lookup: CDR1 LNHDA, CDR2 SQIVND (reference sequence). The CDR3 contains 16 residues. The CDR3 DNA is TGTGCCAGTAGTGCCCCTACTAGCGGGGGGTCAGATACGCAGTATTTT. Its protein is CASSAPTSGGSDTQYF.